This T cell receptor (beta chain) was profiled in a study of T cell responses to AZD1222 COVID-19 vaccine. Study-level findings and limits: CD4 TCRs linked to vaccination spanned spike, dominating at 160-218 and 743-854. The number of AZD1222 recipients seropositive at baseline was only 6 or 7.

The CDR3 length is 13 residues. The V gene lost 3 bases and the J gene lost 7 bases, with 12 bases spanning the gap. CDR1 and CDR2 from the germline V gene are MNHEY and SVGEGT. To note about this clone: Antigen: not known.

Sequenced by immunoSEQ multiplex PCR; TCRdb stores in-frame clones only, minus some. Of about 160,000 clones in the sample, around 90% were seen once. The input for sequencing was peripheral blood, taken on day 0 of AZD1222 vaccination. The TCR originated in an adult in good health. The V gene is TRBV6-2 or TRBV6-3, the J gene TRBJ1-2, with a possible D match to TRBD1 (5 bases). The CDR3 DNA sequence: TGTGCCAGCAGTTATCGAGGGGTGGCTGGCTACACCTTC. The encoded protein is CASSYRGVAGYTF.